This T cell receptor beta chain emerged from a study of cytomegalovirus exposure and HLA in healthy donors. Deletions cut 4 bases from V and 11 bases from J, with 14 bases between. In germline, CDR1 is MNHEY, CDR2 SVGAGI. The CDR3 totals 13 residues. The PCR used 60 Vbeta and 13 Jbeta primers. Libraries were prepared by immunoSEQ multiplex PCR; TCRdb keeps only in-frame clonotypes and omits some of them. The sample has under 150,000 clones, around 78% seen once. Input material: PBMCs. The TCR was taken from a woman aged 40 to 50 in good health and CMV-seropositive. The chain couples TRBV6-5 to TRBJ1-4, with D possibly TRBD1 on 6 matching bases. The CDR3 DNA is TGTGCCAGCAGTTTTACCAAGGGGGGGAAACTGTTTTTT. It yields the protein CASSFTKGGKLFF.